This TCR beta chain came from a study of regulatory T cells in long-lasting Graves disease. Study-wide findings and caveats: It was in persistent disease that TRBV28, TRBJ1-2 and TRBJ2-5 were favored. Limited sample numbers may have lowered accuracy.

CDR3-region Arm-PCR and iRepertoire HTBI primers produced the TCR beta libraries. TCRdb re-analysed the multiplex PCR reads in MiXCR, keeping a single row per CDR3 protein. The table has under 300,000 distinct CDR3 sequences, around 20% seen once; the top ten hold roughly 14%. Time point of the sample: newly diagnosed GD, antithyroid drugs for less than 3 months. Following extraction of RNA from PBMCs, that RNA was used to make the TCR library. CDR1 and CDR2 from the germline V gene are MDHEN and SYDVKM. V lost 9 bases, J lost 3 bases, and 15 bases lay in between. The CDR3 is 14 amino acids. This clonotype has at least ten counts. Its matching antigen is unknown.

This sequence originates from a female donor with Graves disease. The genes are TRBV28 and TRBJ1-5, with TRBD1 as a possible D gene (5 bases). The sample in question was peripheral blood mononuclear cells (PBMCs), obtained at new diagnosis, from a patient treated with antithyroid drugs. CDR3 DNA: TGTGCCAGTGAAACGGGGACCGTCAATCAGCCCCAGCATTTT. Translation: CASETGTVNQPQHF.